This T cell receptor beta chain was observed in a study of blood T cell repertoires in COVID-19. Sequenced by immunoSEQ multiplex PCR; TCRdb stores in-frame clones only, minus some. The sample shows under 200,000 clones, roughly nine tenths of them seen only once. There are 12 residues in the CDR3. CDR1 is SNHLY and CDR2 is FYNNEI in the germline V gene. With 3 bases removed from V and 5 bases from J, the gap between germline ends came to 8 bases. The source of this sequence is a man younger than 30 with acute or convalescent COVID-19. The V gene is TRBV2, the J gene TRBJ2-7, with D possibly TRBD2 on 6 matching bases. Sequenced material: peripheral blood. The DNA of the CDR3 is TGTGCCAGCAGTGAGCGGGGCGACGAGCAGTACTTC. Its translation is CASSERGDEQYF.